The rows below give T cell receptor beta chains drawn from one sample of a study of long-term antiretroviral therapy in people with HIV. The assay was immunoSEQ multiplex PCR, and TCRdb's table has in-frame clones only and misses some. The sample consists of 28,000 or so clones, 78% of them appearing once. Sequencing was performed on unsorted PBMCs, taken 1.5 years before starting antiretroviral therapy. Receptor source: a man aged 18 to 29 with HIV. CDR3s include the opening cysteine and the closing phenylalanine or tryptophan. The order of the fields is V gene, J gene, D gene, clone size, CDR3 DNA, CDR3 protein. D genes are given only for firm matches. Expanded clones are given a class, and other clones once, few, many or no size at all.

v_gene: TRBV4-1
j_gene: TRBJ1-5
d_gene: NA
abundance: few
CDR3nt: TGCGCCAGCAGCCAAGAGAGGGATCAGCCCCAGCATTTT
CDR3aa: CASSQERDQPQHF

v_gene: TRBV5-1
j_gene: TRBJ1-2
d_gene: NA
abundance: NA
CDR3nt: TGCGCCAGCAGCTTGGACGACGGGACTTTCTATGGCTACACCTTC
CDR3aa: CASSLDDGTFYGYTF

v_gene: TRBV29-1
j_gene: TRBJ2-1
d_gene: TRBD2
abundance: medium-sized
CDR3nt: TGCAGCGCAGAGAGACTAGCGGGGCCCTACAATGAGCAGTTCTTC
CDR3aa: CSAERLAGPYNEQFF

v_gene: TRBV5-1
j_gene: TRBJ2-5
d_gene: TRBD2
abundance: NA
CDR3nt: TGCGCCAGCAAATCAAGGACTAGCGGGCCCCAATTCCAAGAGACCCAGTACTTC
CDR3aa: CASKSRTSGPQFQETQYF

v_gene: TRBV7-9
j_gene: TRBJ1-5
d_gene: NA
abundance: NA
CDR3nt: TGTGCCAGCAGCCCCCGCTATAGCAATCAGCCCCAGCATTTT
CDR3aa: CASSPRYSNQPQHF

v_gene: TRBV11-2
j_gene: TRBJ2-5
d_gene: NA
abundance: NA
CDR3nt: TGTGCCAGCAGCTTAGATCCCGAAGAGACCCAGTACTTC
CDR3aa: CASSLDPEETQYF

v_gene: TRBV5-1
j_gene: TRBJ2-3
d_gene: TRBD2
abundance: NA
CDR3nt: TGCGCCAGCGCCCGGGGGGGGAGCACAGATACGCAGTATTTT
CDR3aa: CASARGGSTDTQYF

v_gene: TRBV19
j_gene: TRBJ1-5
d_gene: NA
abundance: medium-sized
CDR3nt: TGTGCCAGTAGTATAATTGGGAGCAATCAGCCCCAGCATTTT
CDR3aa: CASSIIGSNQPQHF

v_gene: TRBV27
j_gene: TRBJ1-2
d_gene: NA
abundance: once
CDR3nt: TGTGCCAGCAGTGCCAGGCCTAACTATGGCTACACCTTC
CDR3aa: CASSARPNYGYTF

v_gene: TRBV30
j_gene: TRBJ1-2
d_gene: NA
abundance: NA
CDR3nt: TGTGCCTGGAGTGTAGGAGTGGTAAGAGATGGCTACACCTTC
CDR3aa: CAWSVGVVRDGYTF

v_gene: TRBV11-2
j_gene: TRBJ2-2
d_gene: NA
abundance: NA
CDR3nt: TGTGCCAGCAGCTTAGATGGGTACACCGGGGAGCTGTTTTTT
CDR3aa: CASSLDGYTGELFF

v_gene: TRBV19
j_gene: TRBJ1-3
d_gene: TRBD1
abundance: NA
CDR3nt: TGTGCCAGTAGTCCCTTAAGGGACAGCTTTTCCGCCATATATTTT
CDR3aa: CASSPLRDSFSAIYF

v_gene: TRBV14
j_gene: TRBJ1-3
d_gene: NA
abundance: few
CDR3nt: TGTGCCAGCAGCCAGCGGATCTCTGGAAACACCATATATTTT
CDR3aa: CASSQRISGNTIYF

v_gene: TRBV14
j_gene: TRBJ2-7
d_gene: TRBD2
abundance: NA
CDR3nt: TGTGCCAGCAGCCCTCTGGGGGGGACCTACGAGCAGTACTTC
CDR3aa: CASSPLGGTYEQYF

v_gene: TRBV2
j_gene: TRBJ2-1
d_gene: TRBD1
abundance: NA
CDR3nt: TGTGCCAGCAGTCCATGGGACAGAGACGAGCGCAATGAGCAGTTCTTC
CDR3aa: CASSPWDRDERNEQFF

v_gene: TRBV5-5
j_gene: TRBJ1-1
d_gene: TRBD1
abundance: NA
CDR3nt: TGTGCCAGCAGCTTGGGCTGGCAGGGGGCGATTGCTGAAGCTTTCTTT
CDR3aa: CASSLGWQGAIAEAFF

v_gene: TRBV7-9
j_gene: TRBJ1-3
d_gene: NA
abundance: NA
CDR3nt: TGTGCCCCCTTGGAGGCGGGGGGAAAAAACTCTGGAAACACCATATATTTT
CDR3aa: CAPLEAGGKNSGNTIYF

v_gene: TRBV6-1
j_gene: TRBJ1-4
d_gene: TRBD1
abundance: once
CDR3nt: TGTGCCAGCAGGCCGGGACAGGGGGGAGAAAAACTGTTTTTT
CDR3aa: CASRPGQGGEKLFF

v_gene: TRBV28
j_gene: TRBJ2-1
d_gene: TRBD2
abundance: NA
CDR3nt: TGTGCCAGCACCCTAAGGACTAGCCTCTCCTACAATGAGCAGTTCTTC
CDR3aa: CASTLRTSLSYNEQFF

v_gene: TRBV11-1
j_gene: TRBJ2-3
d_gene: NA
abundance: NA
CDR3nt: TGTGCCAGCAGCTTAGGTTTGCAGGGCGCAGATACGCAGTATTTT
CDR3aa: CASSLGLQGADTQYF